Listed below are T cell receptor beta chains from one sample, sequenced in a study of blood T cell repertoires in COVID-19. Sequencing was performed with immunoSEQ multiplex PCR; in TCRdb, only in-frame clones are kept and a portion is missing. This sample carries around 270,000 clones, around four fifths of them seen once, and the ten largest clones take 3.5% to 5%. The sequenced sample was peripheral blood. Source of these receptors: a man aged 55 to 69 with acute or convalescent COVID-19. CDR3s include the opening cysteine and the closing phenylalanine or tryptophan. A D gene is named only where the DNA matches it firmly. Expanded clones get a size class; other rows say once, few or many, or leave the size out.

d_call: -
clone_size: -
j_call: TRBJ1-2
v_call: TRBV10-1
cdr3_nt: TGCGCCAGCAGTGAGTCGTCCATCTATGGCTACACCTTC
cdr3_aa: CASSESSIYGYTF

d_call: -
clone_size: -
j_call: TRBJ2-2
v_call: TRBV7-9
cdr3_nt: TGTGCCTGCCCGCTGGGGGTAGCGGACACCGGGGAGCTGTTTTTT
cdr3_aa: CACPLGVADTGELFF

d_call: TRBD1
clone_size: -
j_call: TRBJ1-1
v_call: TRBV3-1/TRBV3-2
cdr3_nt: TGTGCCAGCAGCCAAGTGGGACAGGAGACTGAAGCTTTCTTT
cdr3_aa: CASSQVGQETEAFF

d_call: -
clone_size: -
j_call: TRBJ1-3
v_call: TRBV7-3
cdr3_nt: TGTGCCAGCAGCCCAACTAGCTCTGGAAACACCATATATTTT
cdr3_aa: CASSPTSSGNTIYF

d_call: -
clone_size: -
j_call: TRBJ2-5
v_call: TRBV5-4
cdr3_nt: TGTGCCAGCAGCTTGGAGGACAGTCTCCAGTACTTC
cdr3_aa: CASSLEDSLQYF

d_call: TRBD1
clone_size: -
j_call: TRBJ1-1
v_call: TRBV29-1
cdr3_nt: TGCAGCGCAGCTCGGGACAGAGTGAACACTGAAGCTTTCTTT
cdr3_aa: CSAARDRVNTEAFF

d_call: TRBD1
clone_size: -
j_call: TRBJ2-7
v_call: TRBV9
cdr3_nt: TGTGCCAGCAGCGCCCGGGACAGGGACTACGAGCAGTACTTC
cdr3_aa: CASSARDRDYEQYF

d_call: -
clone_size: -
j_call: TRBJ2-2
v_call: TRBV7-6
cdr3_nt: TGTGCCAGCAGCTTAGCTGAAGGGGGTAGAGCCGGGGAGCTGTTTTTT
cdr3_aa: CASSLAEGGRAGELFF

d_call: -
clone_size: -
j_call: TRBJ2-7
v_call: TRBV4-2
cdr3_nt: TGTGCCAGCAGCCAAGATCAGGGGATGGACGAGCAGTACTTC
cdr3_aa: CASSQDQGMDEQYF

d_call: -
clone_size: -
j_call: TRBJ2-1
v_call: TRBV5-4
cdr3_nt: TGTGCCAGCAGCTTGGAAGGTAGGGGTTCCAATGAGCAGTTCTTC
cdr3_aa: CASSLEGRGSNEQFF

d_call: -
clone_size: -
j_call: TRBJ2-5
v_call: TRBV27
cdr3_nt: TGTGCCAGCAGTTTAAATAGAAAGGAGACCCAGTACTTC
cdr3_aa: CASSLNRKETQYF

d_call: TRBD1
clone_size: -
j_call: TRBJ2-7
v_call: TRBV28
cdr3_nt: TGTGCCAGCAGTTATCCGGGACAGCCCTACGAGCAGTACTTC
cdr3_aa: CASSYPGQPYEQYF

d_call: TRBD2
clone_size: -
j_call: TRBJ2-2
v_call: TRBV5-6
cdr3_nt: TGTGCCAGCAGTTGGGGGCTAGCGGGAGTTCGAAACACCGGGGAGCTGTTTTTT
cdr3_aa: CASSWGLAGVRNTGELFF

d_call: -
clone_size: -
j_call: TRBJ1-3
v_call: TRBV9
cdr3_nt: TGTGCCAGCAGCGAGAGGGCGACTGGAAACACCATATATTTT
cdr3_aa: CASSERATGNTIYF

d_call: TRBD1
clone_size: -
j_call: TRBJ2-2
v_call: TRBV7-2
cdr3_nt: TGTGCCAGCAGCCCGGACAGGTCCGGGGAGCTGTTTTTT
cdr3_aa: CASSPDRSGELFF

d_call: TRBD1
clone_size: -
j_call: TRBJ2-7
v_call: TRBV2
cdr3_nt: TGTGCCAGCAGTGAAATTGGGACAGGGGGCCTCTACGAGCAGTACTTC
cdr3_aa: CASSEIGTGGLYEQYF

d_call: -
clone_size: -
j_call: TRBJ1-6
v_call: TRBV7-9
cdr3_nt: TGTGCCAGCAGCTTAAGACAGCGGGACGCACCCCTCCACTTT
cdr3_aa: CASSLRQRDAPLHF

d_call: TRBD1
clone_size: -
j_call: TRBJ1-6
v_call: TRBV27
cdr3_nt: TGTGCCAGCAGTTTAGGGACAGGGGGCCGGTATGCGAATTCACCCCTCCACTTT
cdr3_aa: CASSLGTGGRYANSPLHF

d_call: -
clone_size: -
j_call: TRBJ1-1
v_call: TRBV9
cdr3_nt: TGTGCCAGCAGCGTAGGTTCCGGAGTCGGTGAAGCTTTCTTT
cdr3_aa: CASSVGSGVGEAFF

d_call: TRBD1
clone_size: -
j_call: TRBJ1-2
v_call: TRBV3-1/TRBV3-2
cdr3_nt: TGTGCCAGCAGCCAAAACGGACAGGGGGCCTATGGCTACACCTTC
cdr3_aa: CASSQNGQGAYGYTF

d_call: -
clone_size: -
j_call: TRBJ1-2
v_call: TRBV3-1/TRBV3-2
cdr3_nt: TGTGCCAGCAGCCAAGACGACGGACTATACTTAGTTAACTATGGCTACACCTTC
cdr3_aa: CASSQDDGLYLVNYGYTF

d_call: -
clone_size: -
j_call: TRBJ2-2
v_call: TRBV7-2
cdr3_nt: TGTGCCAGCAGCCCCAAAATCTCGGGAGCCGGGGAGCTGTTTTTT
cdr3_aa: CASSPKISGAGELFF

d_call: TRBD2
clone_size: once
j_call: TRBJ2-1
v_call: TRBV6-2/TRBV6-3
cdr3_nt: TGTGCCAGCAGTTATTTTAGCGGGAGAAGTGAGCAGTTCTTC
cdr3_aa: CASSYFSGRSEQFF

d_call: TRBD1
clone_size: -
j_call: TRBJ2-2
v_call: TRBV4-3
cdr3_nt: TGCGCCAGCCCGCCGGGGACAGGGGGCAACACCGGGGAGCTGTTTTTT
cdr3_aa: CASPPGTGGNTGELFF

d_call: TRBD1
clone_size: -
j_call: TRBJ1-5
v_call: TRBV19
cdr3_nt: TGTGCCAGTAGGAGCGGACAGGGGCGCCAGCCCCAGCATTTT
cdr3_aa: CASRSGQGRQPQHF

d_call: TRBD1
clone_size: -
j_call: TRBJ1-2
v_call: TRBV10-2
cdr3_nt: TGCGCCAGCAGTGAGTCAGGGGGACAGGGTTACGGCTACACCTTC
cdr3_aa: CASSESGGQGYGYTF

d_call: TRBD1
clone_size: -
j_call: TRBJ2-7
v_call: TRBV7-8
cdr3_nt: TGTGCCAGCAGCTTTCACCCGGGACAGGGGCCGGGCGAGCAGTACTTC
cdr3_aa: CASSFHPGQGPGEQYF

d_call: -
clone_size: once
j_call: TRBJ1-1
v_call: TRBV6-5
cdr3_nt: TGTGCCAGCAATACGGGGTTGAACACTGAAGCTTTCTTT
cdr3_aa: CASNTGLNTEAFF

d_call: -
clone_size: once
j_call: TRBJ1-6
v_call: TRBV29-1
cdr3_nt: TGCAGCGTGCGGGGACCGGGGACGGATTCACCCCTCCACTTT
cdr3_aa: CSVRGPGTDSPLHF

d_call: TRBD2
clone_size: -
j_call: TRBJ2-1
v_call: TRBV6-6
cdr3_nt: TGTGCCAGCAGCACCTCGCTAGCGGGGGGGCCGAATGAGCAGTTCTTC
cdr3_aa: CASSTSLAGGPNEQFF

d_call: -
clone_size: -
j_call: TRBJ2-7
v_call: TRBV7-2
cdr3_nt: TGTGCCAGCAGCCCAGAGACTAGTAGAGAGCAGTACTTC
cdr3_aa: CASSPETSREQYF

d_call: -
clone_size: -
j_call: TRBJ2-3
v_call: TRBV5-1
cdr3_nt: TGCGCCAGCAGCCCGCGGGCGGGAAGGGTCCTTAGCACAGATACGCAGTATTTT
cdr3_aa: CASSPRAGRVLSTDTQYF

d_call: -
clone_size: -
j_call: TRBJ2-1
v_call: TRBV2
cdr3_nt: TGTGCCAGCTCCTACAGGGCATCGCCTACCTACAATGAGCAGTTCTTC
cdr3_aa: CASSYRASPTYNEQFF

d_call: TRBD2
clone_size: -
j_call: TRBJ2-5
v_call: TRBV7-9
cdr3_nt: TGTGCCAGCAGCTTAGGCGGGGGGGTTCAAGAGACCCAGTACTTC
cdr3_aa: CASSLGGGVQETQYF

d_call: -
clone_size: -
j_call: TRBJ1-2
v_call: TRBV6-5
cdr3_nt: TGTGCCAGCAGTTACCGACAGGAGCCGCTCTATGGCTACACCTTC
cdr3_aa: CASSYRQEPLYGYTF

d_call: TRBD2
clone_size: -
j_call: TRBJ2-1
v_call: TRBV4-2
cdr3_nt: TGTGCCAGCAGCCAAGATTCCCCGAGTATAGCGGGGAACAATGAGCAGTTCTTC
cdr3_aa: CASSQDSPSIAGNNEQFF

d_call: TRBD2
clone_size: -
j_call: TRBJ2-1
v_call: TRBV28
cdr3_nt: TGTGCCAGCAGTTCTGCTAGCGGGATATACAATGAGCAGTTCTTC
cdr3_aa: CASSSASGIYNEQFF

d_call: -
clone_size: -
j_call: TRBJ1-1
v_call: TRBV6-2/TRBV6-3
cdr3_nt: TGTGCCAGCAGTTACTGGGGAGAAAATTCTGAAGCTTTCTTT
cdr3_aa: CASSYWGENSEAFF

d_call: -
clone_size: -
j_call: TRBJ2-1
v_call: TRBV10-3
cdr3_nt: TGTGCCATCAGTGAGAGGGGCAATGAGCAGTTCTTC
cdr3_aa: CAISERGNEQFF

d_call: TRBD1
clone_size: -
j_call: TRBJ2-1
v_call: TRBV7-3
cdr3_nt: TGTGCCAGCAGCTTACTGGGACAGGGATATAATGAGCAGTTCTTC
cdr3_aa: CASSLLGQGYNEQFF

d_call: -
clone_size: -
j_call: TRBJ2-1
v_call: TRBV24-1
cdr3_nt: TGTGCCACCAGTCCTGTCGTGGACCAGGGTTTTTCCAATGAGCAGTTCTTC
cdr3_aa: CATSPVVDQGFSNEQFF

d_call: -
clone_size: -
j_call: TRBJ1-1
v_call: TRBV7-3
cdr3_nt: TGTGCCAGCAGCCCAGGGATGAGTAACACTGAAGCTTTCTTT
cdr3_aa: CASSPGMSNTEAFF

d_call: -
clone_size: -
j_call: TRBJ2-5
v_call: TRBV18
cdr3_nt: TGTGCCAGCTCACCACGGACAGAAATCAAGGAGACCCAGTACTTC
cdr3_aa: CASSPRTEIKETQYF

d_call: TRBD1
clone_size: -
j_call: TRBJ2-7
v_call: TRBV11-2
cdr3_nt: TGTGCCAGCAGCTATTCCGGGACAGGGGGGTCCGAGCAGTACTTC
cdr3_aa: CASSYSGTGGSEQYF

d_call: -
clone_size: -
j_call: TRBJ1-1
v_call: TRBV18
cdr3_nt: TGTGCCAGCTCCGCAGGGGACACAACTGAAGCTTTCTTT
cdr3_aa: CASSAGDTTEAFF

d_call: TRBD2
clone_size: -
j_call: TRBJ2-7
v_call: TRBV7-9
cdr3_nt: TGTGCCAGCAGCTTAGCCCTAGCGGGAGCTTACGAGCAGTACTTC
cdr3_aa: CASSLALAGAYEQYF

d_call: TRBD2
clone_size: once
j_call: TRBJ2-7
v_call: TRBV19
cdr3_nt: TGTGCCAGTAGTATTAGCGGGAGTTTCTACGAGCAGTACTTC
cdr3_aa: CASSISGSFYEQYF